This entry concerns a single T cell receptor (beta chain). The entry originates in a study of blood T cell repertoires in COVID-19. Study in general: Italy, Spain and the United States were the sources of the convalescent and acute COVID-19 samples. The analysed material was cDNA or gDNA that came from T cells, B-cell-depleted T cells, or PBMCs.

V gave up 0 bases and J gave up 5 bases, with 9 bases separating them. This CDR3 spans 14 amino acids. Germline V CDR1 and CDR2: SGHRS, YFSETQ. Clinical history reported by participants formed the basis on which cohorts were assigned. Exposed enrollees had met someone with a PCR-confirmed or clinician-diagnosed COVID-19 case at some point within the 2 weeks before study entry. Libraries were prepared by immunoSEQ multiplex PCR; TCRdb keeps only in-frame clonotypes and omits some of them. The repertoire holds 220,000 or so clones, with about 90% as singletons. This chain connects TRBV5-1 to TRBJ1-3; TRBD1 might be the D (6 bases). Material for sequencing was PBMCs or T cells enriched from blood (not recorded which). This TCR came from a man aged 30 to 45 who had been exposed to COVID-19. For the CDR3, the DNA is TGCGCCAGCAGCTTGGAGGGGGTACGAAACACCATATATTTT. This translates into CASSLEGVRNTIYF.